Detailed here is one T cell receptor beta chain. In the authors' methods: Quantification of nucleated cells was approximated via reference gene primer amplification. Method: immunoSEQ multiplex PCR; TCRdb's copy keeps in-frame clones and lacks some. That table is the source of V, J and clone size, and D and trimming were worked out from the DNA. The repertoire consists of about 120,000 clones, with 85% occurring once and the leading ten covering approximately 10%. This entry belongs to a study of blood T cell repertoires in COVID-19. Study as a whole: From the United States, Italy and Spain came samples of acute and convalescent COVID-19. In each case, the material was cDNA or gDNA derived from T cells, B-cell-depleted T cells, or PBMCs.

The germline gives CDR1 LNHDA, CDR2 SQIVND (reference sequence). The V end was cut by 5 bases, the J end by 2 bases, with 13 bases between. The CDR3 has 15 amino acids. The chain carries TRBV19 and TRBJ1-3; D remains unclear. The sample taken for sequencing was peripheral blood. This clonotype originated in a man at least 80 years old with acute or convalescent COVID-19. In DNA, the CDR3 is TGTGCCAGTAGTGCCTATCCTAGCACTGGAAACACCATATATTTT. This sequence encodes CASSAYPSTGNTIYF.